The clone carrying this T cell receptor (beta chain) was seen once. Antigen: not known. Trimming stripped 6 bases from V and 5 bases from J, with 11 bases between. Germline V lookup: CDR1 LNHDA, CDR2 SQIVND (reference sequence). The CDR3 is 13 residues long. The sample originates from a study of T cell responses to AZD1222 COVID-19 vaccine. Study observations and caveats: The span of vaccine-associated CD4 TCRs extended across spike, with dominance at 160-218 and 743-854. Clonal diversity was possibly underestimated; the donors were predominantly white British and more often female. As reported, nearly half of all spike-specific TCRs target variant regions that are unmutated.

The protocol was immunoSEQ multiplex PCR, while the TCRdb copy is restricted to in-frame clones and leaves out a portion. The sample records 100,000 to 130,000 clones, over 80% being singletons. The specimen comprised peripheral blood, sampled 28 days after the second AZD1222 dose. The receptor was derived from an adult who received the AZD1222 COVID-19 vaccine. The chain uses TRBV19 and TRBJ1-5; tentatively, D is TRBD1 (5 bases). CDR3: CASRATGDQPQHF. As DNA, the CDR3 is TGTGCCAGTAGGGCTACAGGAGATCAGCCCCAGCATTTT.